This T cell receptor beta chain was identified in a study of shared clonotypes between healthy human individuals. Comment on this clone: The antigen remains unidentified.

Here immunoSEQ multiplex PCR was the method, and the copy in TCRdb shows in-frame clones only, minus some. The sample carries 2 million to 2.5 million clones, 90% to 96% recorded once. Findings and caveats of the study: A few donors had about 5% of their naive CD4 clonotypes in common. Naive subsets generally exceeded memory subsets in estimated richness.

The CDR3 is 15 amino acids. V was clipped by 4 bases and J by 4 bases; unmatched bases: 5. Germline V gene data show CDR1 as SGHRS and CDR2 as YFSETQ. Everyone who donated was a Caucasian adult who lived in Nashville, Tennessee. The sequencing sample was made of naive CD4+ T cells sorted from blood. Subset defined: CD45RA+ positively selected. The sequence was obtained from a young man in good health. This chain connects TRBV5-1 to TRBJ2-3; 11 bases align to TRBD1. The DNA for the CDR3 is TGCGCCAGCAGCGCCTGGACAGGGGGCCCAGATACGCAGTATTTT. Protein: CASSAWTGGPDTQYF.